This entry is about one T cell receptor beta chain. Its antigen has not been determined. No much larger clonotype is one base removed from it; base qualities were not supplied. The data were obtained in a study of identical twins (dated by TCRdb to about 2016). About the study as a whole: To test whether fetal clonotypes persist, the study used deep sequencing on TCR alpha and beta repertoires from monozygotic twins, unrelated adults of various ages, and cord blood. To rule out contamination, replicate twin experiments were performed at different times with different library preparation protocols.

The paper's findings and limits, for the study overall: Abundant cord blood beta clonotypes had fewer insertions, young adult naive repertoires showed a similar but weaker trend, and memory repertoires showed no such trend. The excess sharing between twins in beta out-of-frame sequences was weaker because fewer shared sequences reduced the signal-to-noise ratio. Conclusions relied on cross-sectional statistical analysis, since the same donors could not be followed over many years. Compared with coincidental sharing between unrelated individuals, an excess of low generation-probability sequences was observed among out-of-frame TCR alpha sequences shared between twins. Out-of-frame TCR alpha sharing in monozygotic twins was systematically underestimated by recombination models, whereas sharing between unrelated individuals was in agreement with the recombination models. Zero-insertion analyses could be partly confounded by invariant T cells such as MAIT and iNKT, though diverse VJ usage argued against such confounding for most clonotypes.

Every donor in the study was a healthy Caucasian. The twin cohort comprised three pairs of female monozygotic twins, all aged about 18 to 30 years. Peripheral blood mononuclear cells were used as the source from which RNA for TCR libraries was isolated. Cut back by 1 base and 0 bases, the V and J ends lie 9 bases apart. The CDR3 runs 15 amino acids, cysteine and phenylalanine included. The CDR3 DNA has 45 bases and is translated from base 1. Looking up the germline V gene (reference sequence) yields CDR1 PRHDT and CDR2 FYEKMQ. The library was prepared using 5' RACE. TCRdb names Illumina HiSeq 2000 as the instrument used. Template switching introduced a universal primer binding site; the final cDNA contained a unique molecular identifier, enabling accurate counting of TCR cDNA molecules. First-strand cDNA for TCR alpha and beta chains was synthesized from specific primers in the conserved constant-segment region. To control for contamination, each cDNA library was double barcoded with a SMART-Mk sample barcode plus Illumina barcodes. TruSeq adapter sequences, together with Illumina sample barcodes, were added in two successive PCR steps. The Illumina HiSeq platform was used with custom primers to sequence TCR alpha and beta cDNA libraries. The original methods were these. Unique molecular identifiers were extracted from raw reads with MiGEC, and CDR3 positions were determined with MiXCR. Recombination models were inferred per individual with the repgenHMM and IGoR tools using an EM algorithm. Shared clonotype analysis was performed with the tcR package in R, normalizing sharing by the product of cloneset sizes. To study raw recombination without the effects of thymic and clonal selection, out-of-frame nonproductive sequences were analyzed. Clones were called with MiXCR by TCRdb after fastp trimmed the public reads at Q25, and only in-frame beta chains were retained. Merged by CDR3 protein, the rows form single entries marked with the most common genes and DNA. These V and J calls rely on TCRdb rather than the paper's analysis. Across this sample there are some 760,000 distinct CDR3 sequences, with roughly 18% seen only once. The ten largest clonotypes hold around 13% of the sample.

In addition, the sample was reused for a study of T cells expressing NK-cell markers. Looking at the second paper: Eight or nine donors provided sorted CD3+CD56+NKG2C+, CD3+CD56+NKG2C- and CD3+CD56-NKG2C+ T-cell subsets, whose TCR beta-chain repertoires were profiled. Among the eight sequenced donors, seven were HCMV-seropositive and one was HCMV-seronegative. To restrict sorting to alphabetaTCR-expressing T cells, an anti-gammadeltaTCR antibody was added in several experiments. In six or seven donors, the dominant CD3+CD56+NKG2C+ clonotypes ranked among the top 10 CD8+ clonotypes, making up roughly 1.0-7.0% of CD8+ T cells. Those dominant clonotypes were again the most abundant among CD3+CD56-NKG2C+ cells in a few donors, at roughly 25-65%. Whether the expanded NKG2C-expressing T cell clones were specific for HCMV antigens remained unclear. Randomly selected healthy volunteers, three men and five women, were used as the eight sequenced donors. HCMV serostatus was determined by detecting HCMV-specific IgG in serum with a commercial ELISA kit. For about 6 donors, bulk peripheral blood T-cell repertoires were additionally sequenced from unsorted PBMC. MIGEC was used to demultiplex reads and group the reads by UMI, and MiTCR was used to assemble and quantify clonotypes. Only TCR cDNA sequences supported by at least two reads were kept to exclude erroneous sequences. Downstream repertoire analysis used the tcR package, and clonotypes were matched across fractions by CDR3 nucleotide sequence plus V segment. VDJmatch was used to annotate antigen specificity against VDJdb, with one amino acid substitution allowed in CDR3.

Sequencing used PBMCs. In this chain, TRBV13 is recombined with TRBJ2-5; no D gene can be assigned with confidence. The source is a woman between 18 and 30 years old in good health. CDR3 loop: CASSLAWADQETQYF. The nucleotide sequence reads TGTGCCAGCAGCTTAGCGTGGGCCGACCAAGAGACCCAGTACTTC.